This TCR beta chain was sequenced during a study of regulatory T cells in long-lasting Graves disease. Findings and caveats of the study: The study found persistent patients shared more public clonotypes (roughly 3,000) than new patients (nearly 1,000). Limited samples may have lowered accuracy. TRBV28 was favored in persistent disease, as were TRBJ1-2 and TRBJ2-5.

Turning to this clonotype: As yet, its antigen is unknown.

V lost 5 bases to trimming and J lost 5 bases; unmatched junction nucleotides: 6. The germline V gene has CDR1 SEHNR and CDR2 FQNEAQ (reference sequence). This CDR3 is 16 amino acids long. In building TCR beta libraries, iRepertoire HTBI primers were used together with Arm-PCR of CDR3 regions. TCRdb reprocessed the multiplex PCR reads via MiXCR and lists one record per CDR3 protein. The sample shows roughly 400,000 distinct CDR3 sequences, less than 25% of them seen only once. The time point denotes: persistent/refractory GD, antithyroid drugs over 5 years with positive TRAb. PBMC RNA served as the TCR library source. With EDTA tubes as the receptacles, 7.5 to 10 milliliters of peripheral blood were drawn.

This TCR came from a female donor with Graves disease. Material: peripheral blood mononuclear cells (PBMCs), obtained when the disease was refractory, from a patient treated with antithyroid drugs. This sequence joins TRBV7-9 and TRBJ2-5, with 15 bases matching TRBD2. The CDR3 protein is CASSRGTSGRSETQYF. The CDR3 DNA reads as TGTGCCAGCAGCCGAGGGACTAGCGGGAGGTCGGAGACCCAGTACTTC. The full variable domain, its missing parts supplied by reference TRBV7-9 and TRBJ2-5, is DTGVSQNPRHKITKRGQNVTFRCDPISEHNRLYWYRQTLGQGPEFLTYFQNEAQLEKSRLLSDRFSAERPKGSFSTLEIQRTEQGDSAMYLCASSRGTSGRSETQYFGPGTRLLVL.